Here is one T cell receptor (beta chain) with its context. This specimen comes from a study of OX40 agonist ivuxolimab in advanced cancers. Study as a whole: Therapy given before enrollment (anti-PD-1, anti-PD-L1 or anti-CTLA-4) was allowed, and 40% had some.

This CDR3 region has 16 residues. Germline V gene lookup returns CDR1 LGHNA and CDR2 YNFKEQ. Libraries were prepared by immunoSEQ multiplex PCR; TCRdb keeps only in-frame clonotypes and omits some of them. The table shows almost 70,000 clones, with approximately 90% occurring only once. V and J are TRBV4-2 and TRBJ2-5, with D hard to call. The J call may not be correct, given that the DNA end is closer to TRBJ2-7. Sequenced here: CD4+ or CD8+ T cells sorted from blood, sampled in a trial of the OX40 agonist ivuxolimab. The TCR was taken from an adult with an advanced solid tumor such as melanoma, head and neck, liver or kidney cancer. CDR3 amino acids: CASSQGVTPSSYEQYF. The CDR3 DNA follows: TGTGCCAGCAGCCAAGGGGTTACCCCGAGCTCCTACGAGCAGTACTTC.